Here is one T cell receptor beta chain with its context. This record comes from a study of blood T cell repertoires in COVID-19. Repertoires were generated with immunoSEQ multiplex PCR, while TCRdb's copy carries only in-frame clones and drops some. The repertoire includes around 100,000 clones, roughly 84% of them detected once, and about 6.3% sits in the top ten. The sequence derives from a human donor in a cohort sampled during active COVID-19. The sequencing sample was made of peripheral blood.

CDR3 nucleotide sequence: TGCGCCAGCAGCCAGACAGGGGAAGGCTACAATGAGCAGTTCTTC. Translated: CASSQTGEGYNEQFF. The chain uses TRBV4-1 and TRBJ2-1; TRBD1 matches 8 bases. Unmatched junction bases numbered 4, after V lost 3 bases and J lost 3 bases. Germline CDR1 MGHRA, CDR2 YSYEKL. The CDR3 is 15 residues long.